This T cell receptor beta chain derives from a study of radiation and T cells in renal cell carcinoma. The study's findings and limits: Without pretreatment biopsies, baseline tumor clonotype presence was undetermined. In blood, top tumor clones expanded by 2 weeks, shrinking by 4.

Time point meaning: baseline pretreatment blood. The treatment denotes: 15 Gy SBRT to primary tumor, nephrectomy 4 weeks later. The tumor was a clear cell renal cell carcinoma. Produced via immunoSEQ multiplex PCR; TCRdb's table is partial and in-frame only. Among some 150,000 clones listed, less than 85% were seen once. The germline gives CDR1 SEHNR, CDR2 FQNEAQ (reference sequence). Trimming shortened V by 6 bases and J by 3 bases, and 14 bases separated the two germline ends. The CDR3 sequence is 15 residues long. This clone was seen more than once but under ten times. As yet, its antigen is unknown.

This material consisted of blood, taken from a patient whose treatment included radiotherapy and nephrectomy. The clonotype comes from a woman aged 50 to 60 with renal cell carcinoma. V gene TRBV7-9 combines with J gene TRBJ2-2; TRBD1 is a possible D gene (6 bases). This CDR3 reads CASSLGTPHTGELFF. CDR3 DNA sequence: TGTGCCAGCAGTCTCGGGACACCTCACACCGGGGAGCTGTTTTTT.